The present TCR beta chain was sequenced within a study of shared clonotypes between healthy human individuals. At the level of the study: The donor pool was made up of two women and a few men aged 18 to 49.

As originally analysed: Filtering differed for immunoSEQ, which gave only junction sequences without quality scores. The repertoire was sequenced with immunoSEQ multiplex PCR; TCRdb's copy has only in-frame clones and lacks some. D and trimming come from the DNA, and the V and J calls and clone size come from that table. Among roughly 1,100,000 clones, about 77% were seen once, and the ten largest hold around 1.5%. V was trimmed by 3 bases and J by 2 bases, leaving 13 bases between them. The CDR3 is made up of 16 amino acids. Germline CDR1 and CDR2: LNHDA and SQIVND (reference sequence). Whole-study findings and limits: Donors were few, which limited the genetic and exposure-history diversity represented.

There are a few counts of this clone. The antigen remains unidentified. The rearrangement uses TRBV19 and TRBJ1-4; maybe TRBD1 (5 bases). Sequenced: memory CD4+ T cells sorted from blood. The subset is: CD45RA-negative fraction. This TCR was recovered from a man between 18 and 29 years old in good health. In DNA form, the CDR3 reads TGTGCCAGTAGTATTGAGGGGTGGTCGACTAATGAAAAACTGTTTTTT. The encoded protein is CASSIEGWSTNEKLFF.